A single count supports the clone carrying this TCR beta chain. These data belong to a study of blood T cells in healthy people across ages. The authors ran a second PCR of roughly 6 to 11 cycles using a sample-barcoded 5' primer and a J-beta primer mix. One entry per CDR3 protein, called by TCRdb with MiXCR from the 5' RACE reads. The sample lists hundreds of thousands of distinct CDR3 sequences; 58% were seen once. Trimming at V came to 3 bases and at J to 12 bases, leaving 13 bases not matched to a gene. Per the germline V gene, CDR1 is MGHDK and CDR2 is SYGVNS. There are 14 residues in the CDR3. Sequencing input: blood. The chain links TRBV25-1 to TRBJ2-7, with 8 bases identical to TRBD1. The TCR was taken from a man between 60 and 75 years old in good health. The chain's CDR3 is CASSDRDRWETRYF. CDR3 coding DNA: TGTGCCAGCAGTGACCGGGACAGGTGGGAGACCCGGTACTTC.